This TCR beta chain appears in the sequencing data of a study of blood T cell repertoires in COVID-19. As for the study in general: The samples span acute and convalescent COVID-19 from the United States, Italy and Spain. PBMCs, B-cell-depleted T cells, or T cells provided the cDNA or gDNA that made up the material.

Seattle cases were enrolled at active infection and followed longitudinally. Germline assignment: CDR1 LNHDA and CDR2 SQIVND (reference sequence). The CDR3 has 17 residues. V lost 3 bases, J lost 0 bases, and 5 bases stayed unmatched. In the study's own analysis: By means of reference gene primer amplification, nucleated cell counts were estimated. Repertoires were generated with immunoSEQ multiplex PCR, while TCRdb's copy carries only in-frame clones and drops some. That table is the source of V, J and clone size, and D and trimming were worked out from the DNA. This sample has around 47,000 clones, with 80% to 90% found just once.

The chain is built from TRBV19 and TRBJ2-5, with 12 bases that match TRBD1. This clonotype originated in a man aged 40-55 years with COVID-19, enrolled during active disease. Sequencing was performed on peripheral blood. CDR3 bases: TGTGCCAGTAGTATGGATGGGACAGGGGGCTACCAAGAGACCCAGTACTTC. Translation gives CASSMDGTGGYQETQYF.